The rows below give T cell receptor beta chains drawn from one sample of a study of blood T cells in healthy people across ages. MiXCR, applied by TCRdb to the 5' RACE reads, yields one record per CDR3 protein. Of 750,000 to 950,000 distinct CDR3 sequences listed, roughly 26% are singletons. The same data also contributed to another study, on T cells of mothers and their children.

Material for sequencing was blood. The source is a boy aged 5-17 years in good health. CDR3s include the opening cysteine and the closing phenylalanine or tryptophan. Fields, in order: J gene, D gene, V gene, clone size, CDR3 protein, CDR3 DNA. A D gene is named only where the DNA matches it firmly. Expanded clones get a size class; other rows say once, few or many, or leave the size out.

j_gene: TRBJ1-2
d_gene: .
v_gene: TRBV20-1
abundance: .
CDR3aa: CSAGVSYGYTF
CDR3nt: TGCAGTGCGGGGGTTTCCTATGGCTACACCTTC

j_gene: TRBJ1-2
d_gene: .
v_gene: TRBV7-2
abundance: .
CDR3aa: CASSLVQVDYGYTF
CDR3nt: TGTGCCAGCAGTCTGGTGCAGGTTGACTATGGCTACACCTTC

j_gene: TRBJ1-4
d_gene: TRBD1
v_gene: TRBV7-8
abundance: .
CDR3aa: CASSFKGTANEKLFF
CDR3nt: TGTGCCAGCAGCTTCAAGGGGACAGCTAATGAAAAACTGTTTTTT

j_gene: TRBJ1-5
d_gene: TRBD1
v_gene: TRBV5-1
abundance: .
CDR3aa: CASSQTGKGNQPQHF
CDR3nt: TGCGCCAGCAGCCAGACAGGGAAAGGCAATCAGCCCCAGCATTTT

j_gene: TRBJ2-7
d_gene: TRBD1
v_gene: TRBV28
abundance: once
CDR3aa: CASSLTPTGTPFYEQYF
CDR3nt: TGTGCCAGCAGTTTGACCCCGACAGGGACGCCTTTCTACGAGCAGTACTTC

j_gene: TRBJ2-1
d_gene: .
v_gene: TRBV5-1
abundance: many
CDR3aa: CASSPLGGTNNEQFF
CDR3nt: TGCGCCAGCAGCCCCCTCGGGGGCACCAACAATGAGCAGTTCTTC

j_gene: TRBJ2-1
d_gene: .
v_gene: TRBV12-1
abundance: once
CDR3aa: CASSIDRAPYNEQFF
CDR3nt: TGTGCCAGCAGCATTGACAGGGCTCCCTACAATGAGCAGTTCTTC

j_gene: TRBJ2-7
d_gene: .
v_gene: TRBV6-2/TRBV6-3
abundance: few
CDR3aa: CASSYGRPGLLHEQYF
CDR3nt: TGTGCCAGCAGTTACGGTCGGCCAGGGCTCCTTCACGAGCAGTACTTC

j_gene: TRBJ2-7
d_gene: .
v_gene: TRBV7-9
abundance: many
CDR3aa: CASSSDRSYEQYF
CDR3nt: TGTGCCAGCAGCTCGGACAGATCCTACGAGCAGTACTTC

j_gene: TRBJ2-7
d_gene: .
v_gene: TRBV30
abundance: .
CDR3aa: CACLGRTSLEQYF
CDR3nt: TGTGCCTGCCTGGGTAGGACGTCGCTTGAGCAGTACTTC

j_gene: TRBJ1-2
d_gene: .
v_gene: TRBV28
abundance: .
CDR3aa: CASSLGESGTPYGYTF
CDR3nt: TGTGCCAGCAGTTTAGGAGAATCGGGTACCCCTTATGGCTACACCTTC

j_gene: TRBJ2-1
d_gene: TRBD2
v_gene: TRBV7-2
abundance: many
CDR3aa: CASSPPGLAGGGQFF
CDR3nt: TGTGCCAGCAGCCCTCCGGGACTAGCGGGGGGAGGGCAGTTCTTC

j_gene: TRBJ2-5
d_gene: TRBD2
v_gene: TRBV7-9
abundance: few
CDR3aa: CASSFGRRQETQYF
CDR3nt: TGTGCCAGCAGCTTCGGGAGGAGGCAAGAGACCCAGTACTTC

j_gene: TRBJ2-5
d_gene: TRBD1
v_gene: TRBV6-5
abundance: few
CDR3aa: CAVQQGARETQYF
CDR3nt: TGTGCCGTCCAACAGGGGGCCAGGGAGACCCAGTACTTC

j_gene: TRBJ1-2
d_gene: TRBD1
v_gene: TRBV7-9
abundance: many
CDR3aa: CASSGTGRGYTF
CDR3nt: TGTGCCAGCAGCGGGACAGGGCGAGGCTACACCTTC

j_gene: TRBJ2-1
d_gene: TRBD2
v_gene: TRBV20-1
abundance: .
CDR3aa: CSARGDNEQFF
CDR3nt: TGCAGTGCTCGGGGGGACAATGAGCAGTTCTTC

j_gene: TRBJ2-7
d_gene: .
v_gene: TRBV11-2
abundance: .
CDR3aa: CASSLPTTGALAGGVYEQYF
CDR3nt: TGTGCCAGCAGCTTACCAACGACAGGGGCCCTCGCGGGGGGTGTCTACGAGCAGTACTTC

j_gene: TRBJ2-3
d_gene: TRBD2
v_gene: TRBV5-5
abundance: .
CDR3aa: CASTEPGWRGGPDTQYF
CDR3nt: TGTGCCAGCACCGAACCCGGCTGGCGGGGGGGCCCGGATACGCAGTATTTT

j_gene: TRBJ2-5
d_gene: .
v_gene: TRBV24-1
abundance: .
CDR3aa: CATSDSSAGAGKETQYF
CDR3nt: TGTGCCACCAGTGATTCATCGGCGGGGGCAGGTAAAGAGACCCAGTACTTC

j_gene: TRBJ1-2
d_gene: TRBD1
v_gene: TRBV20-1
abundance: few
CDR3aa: CSASPDRDYGYTF
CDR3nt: TGCAGTGCTAGTCCGGACAGGGATTATGGCTACACCTTC

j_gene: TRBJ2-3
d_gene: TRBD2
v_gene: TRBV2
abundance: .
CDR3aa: CASSGTRTSPDTQYF
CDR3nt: TGTGCCAGCAGTGGCACCCGGACTAGCCCAGATACGCAGTATTTT

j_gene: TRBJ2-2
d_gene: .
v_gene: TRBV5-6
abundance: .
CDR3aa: CASSGDSAGELFF
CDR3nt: TGTGCCAGCAGCGGCGACTCCGCCGGGGAGCTGTTTTTT

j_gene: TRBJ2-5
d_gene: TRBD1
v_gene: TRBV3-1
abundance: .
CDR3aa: CASSLRGQGQETQYF
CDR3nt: TGTGCCAGCAGCCTCCGAGGACAGGGGCAAGAGACCCAGTACTTC

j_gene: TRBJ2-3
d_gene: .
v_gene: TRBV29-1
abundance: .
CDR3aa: CSVAFPGITADTQYF
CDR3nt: TGCAGCGTAGCATTCCCAGGGATTACGGCAGATACGCAGTATTTT

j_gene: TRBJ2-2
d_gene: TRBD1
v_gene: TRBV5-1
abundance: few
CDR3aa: CASSSPTGGVTGELFF
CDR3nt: TGCGCCAGCAGCTCTCCTACAGGGGGCGTCACCGGGGAGCTGTTTTTT

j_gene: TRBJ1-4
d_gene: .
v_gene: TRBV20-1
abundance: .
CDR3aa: CSASGVHGEKLFF
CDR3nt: TGCAGTGCTAGTGGCGTTCATGGGGAAAAACTGTTTTTT

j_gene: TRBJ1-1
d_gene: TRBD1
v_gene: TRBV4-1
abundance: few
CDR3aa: CASSQTGVGFEAFF
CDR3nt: TGCGCCAGCAGCCAAACAGGGGTCGGTTTTGAAGCTTTCTTT

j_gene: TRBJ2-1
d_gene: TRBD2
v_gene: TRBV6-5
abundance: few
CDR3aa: CASSYFSGGAVSYNEQFF
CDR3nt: TGTGCCAGCAGTTACTTTAGCGGGGGGGCCGTTTCCTACAATGAGCAGTTCTTC

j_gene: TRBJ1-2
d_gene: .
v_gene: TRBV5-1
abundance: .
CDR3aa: CASSLSQGRDYGYTF
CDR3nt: TGCGCCAGCAGTTTATCCCAGGGAAGGGACTATGGCTACACCTTC

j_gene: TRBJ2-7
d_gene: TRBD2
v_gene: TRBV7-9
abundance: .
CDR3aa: CASSHRGVGTYEQYF
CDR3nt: TGTGCCAGCAGCCACCGGGGGGTCGGCACCTACGAGCAGTACTTC

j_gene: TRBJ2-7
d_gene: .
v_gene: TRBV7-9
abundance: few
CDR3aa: CASSPKHRVAHEQYF
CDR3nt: TGTGCCAGCAGCCCTAAACACAGGGTGGCCCACGAGCAGTACTTC